The T cell receptor beta chain under discussion was sequenced for a study of EBV T-cell therapy then PD-1 blockade in nasopharyngeal carcinoma. The CDR3 sequence is 15 residues long. The germline gives CDR1 SGHKS, CDR2 YYEKEE (reference sequence). V shed 0 bases, J shed 4 bases, and the junction held 6 bases outside the gene matches. Note on this clone: Its antigen remains unidentified.

The treatment is: AdE1-LMPpoly-expanded autologous EBV-specific T-cell therapy followed by anti-PD-1 nivolumab. The table came from immunoSEQ multiplex PCR; TCRdb's copy has only in-frame clones and leaves some out. The table records around 19,000 clones, roughly 84% of them present only once. This specimen was CD8+ T cells from blood, taken at day 0 from a patient whose treatment included autologous EBV-specific T cells and nivolumab. The chain couples TRBV5-5 to TRBJ2-7, with 8 bases identical to TRBD1. This receptor was identified in a man aged 35 to 55 with nasopharyngeal carcinoma. The chain's CDR3 is CASSLGGQGFYEQYF. The CDR3 bases are TGTGCCAGCAGCTTGGGAGGACAGGGCTTTTACGAGCAGTACTTC.